The 8 T cell receptor beta chains presented below share a single source sample, sequenced in a study of cytomegalovirus exposure and HLA in healthy donors. Sequenced by immunoSEQ multiplex PCR; TCRdb stores in-frame clones only, minus some. The table records about 120,000 clones, about 87% of them present only once. Source material: PBMCs. The receptors derive from a man younger than 35 in good health and CMV-seronegative.

V usage is TRBV5-6 and J usage is TRBJ1-1; 9 bases agree with TRBD1. Unmatched junction bases numbered 4, after V lost 2 bases and J lost 5 bases. CDR3 length: 14 amino acids. Germline CDR1 SGHDT, CDR2 YYEEEE. CDR3 amino acids: CASSFPGTGTEAFF. Here the CDR3 DNA reads TGTGCCAGCAGCTTCCCCGGGACAGGGACTGAAGCTTTCTTT.

The J gene is TRBJ2-1, the V gene TRBV27, with 11 bases lining up with TRBD2. The CDR3 runs 16 residues. Germline values: CDR1 MNHEY, CDR2 SMNVEV (reference sequence). After removal of 5 bases from V and 7 bases from J, the junction contained 10 bases not matched to a gene. This CDR3 reads CASSQIGGLADNEQFF. CDR3 nucleotide sequence: TGTGCCAGCAGTCAGATAGGGGGACTAGCGGATAATGAGCAGTTCTTC.

This sequence joins TRBV7-9 and TRBJ1-1, with D tentatively TRBD1 (5 bases). V lost 1 base to trimming and J lost 0 bases, with 21 bases between them. The germline V gene has CDR1 SEHNR and CDR2 FQNEAQ (reference sequence). The CDR3 runs 19 residues. The CDR3 reads CASSLVQAGGRIMNTEAFF. CDR3 DNA sequence: TGTGCCAGCAGCTTAGTACAAGCCGGGGGAAGGATTATGAACACTGAAGCTTTCTTT.

This clone was counted once. The V gene is TRBV5-1, the J gene TRBJ2-7; D is possibly TRBD1 (6 bases). The germline V gene has CDR1 SGHRS and CDR2 YFSETQ. Trimming removed 4 bases at V and 4 bases at J, with 12 bases between. This CDR3 is built from 13 residues. CDR3 sequence (DNA): TGCGCCAGCAGCGGCGGACAGACGTACGAGCAGTACTTC. Translating it yields CASSGGQTYEQYF.

This rearrangement joins TRBV28 to TRBJ1-5, with a tentative D call TRBD1 (6 bases). Germline V gene sequence: CDR1 MDHEN, CDR2 SYDVKM. The CDR3 is 13 residues long. V was trimmed by 5 bases and J by 4 bases, leaving 9 bases between them. As DNA, the CDR3 is TGTGCCAGCAGTCAGGGGATTAATCAGCCCCAGCATTTT. As protein: CASSQGINQPQHF.

The V call is TRBV10-1, the J call TRBJ2-7, with 13 bases identical to TRBD2. V shed 8 bases and J 7 bases; nucleotides not matched to a gene: 8. The CDR3 runs to 14 residues. The germline CDR1 and CDR2 sequences are WNHNN and SYGVQD (reference sequence). For the CDR3, the DNA is TGCGCCAGCTCCGGACTAGCGGGAGTCCGAGAGCAGTACTTC. Encoded protein: CASSGLAGVREQYF.

The J gene is TRBJ2-2, the V gene TRBV14; the D gene is possibly TRBD2 (5 bases). The CDR3 runs 13 residues. Germline CDR1 is SGHDN and CDR2 is FVKESK. V was clipped by 8 bases and J by 7 bases, with 14 bases between them. The CDR3 DNA follows: TGTGCCAGCGGAAGGCTAGCATTCGGGGAGCTGTTTTTT. As protein: CASGRLAFGELFF.

This rearrangement joins TRBV6-6 to TRBJ1-2; 7 bases are a match to TRBD1. Trimming took 5 bases from V and 4 from J; bases not matched to a gene: 10. This CDR3 is 15 amino acids long. Germline assignment: CDR1 MNHNY and CDR2 SVGAGI (reference sequence). The CDR3 DNA follows: TGTGCCAGCAGTCCCCAGGGGGACACCGGCTATGGCTACACCTTC. Translation: CASSPQGDTGYGYTF.